The sequence of this TCR beta chain was determined in a study of cytomegalovirus exposure and HLA in healthy donors. Study observations and caveats: As a later analysis showed, several of the most significant clusters appeared to be linked to common viral pathogens. The study had only CMV serostatus as immune exposure information. Sequencing artifact likely explains a cluster of highly shared sequence variants.

The CDR3 is 17 residues long. The J segment lost 1 base and the V segment lost 4 bases, leaving 4 bases of the junction unmatched. CDR1 and CDR2 (germline): SGHKS, YYEKEE (reference sequence). This clone was observed a single time. Its antigen is not identified. Amplification used 60 Vbeta primers and 13 Jbeta primers. Libraries were prepared by immunoSEQ multiplex PCR; TCRdb keeps only in-frame clonotypes and omits some of them. The sample shows 150,000 to 200,000 clones, 68% of them seen only once. The sequenced sample was PBMCs. The sequence was obtained from a man aged 25-45 years in good health and CMV-seropositive. The chain employs TRBV5-5 and TRBJ2-6, with TRBD2 matching 11 bases. Written as DNA, the CDR3 is TGTGCCAGCAGCCGGGGACTAGCGGAATCTGGGGCCAACGTCCTGACTTTC. Translated, it gives CASSRGLAESGANVLTF.